The source of this T cell receptor (beta chain) is a study of CD8+CD57+ T cells in acquired aplastic anemia. Genomic DNA was employed as the template in profiling TCR beta VDJ and CDR3. Using its own MiXCR run on the reads, TCRdb lists one record per CDR3 protein. The table lists roughly 80,000 distinct CDR3 sequences, under 50% of them singletons. This clonotype was counted between two and nine times. From germline, CDR1 is ENHRY and CDR2 SYGVKD. Trimming removed 4 bases from V and 6 bases from J, with 11 bases in between. CDR3 size: 13 residues. The sequence was obtained from a human donor in good health, serving as a control. Input material: sorted CD4+, CD8+, or CD8+CD57+ T cells (not recorded which) from PBMCs. J is TRBJ2-3 and V is TRBV10-3; D not certain. This chain's CDR3 is CAISGYWADTQYF. The CDR3 nucleotides are TGTGCCATCAGTGGGTATTGGGCGGATACGCAGTATTTT.